This TCR beta chain derives from a study of somatic mutations in cytotoxic T cells in rheumatoid arthritis. Trimming took 1 base from V and 4 from J, leaving 16 bases between them. The CDR3 spans 16 residues. CDR1 MDHEN and CDR2 SYDVKM come from the germline V gene. The repertoire was sequenced with immunoSEQ multiplex PCR; TCRdb's copy has only in-frame clones and lacks some. This sample has 27,000 or so clones; around 84% occur once, and the top ten carry about 10%. This chain joins TRBV28 and TRBJ1-2, with D perhaps TRBD1 (6 bases). The receptor was isolated from an adult with rheumatoid arthritis. Specimen: CD8+ T cells sorted from blood. For the CDR3, the DNA is TGTGCCAGCAGTTTATATACAGGGACTCCGAGCTATGGCTACACCTTC. Translation gives CASSLYTGTPSYGYTF.